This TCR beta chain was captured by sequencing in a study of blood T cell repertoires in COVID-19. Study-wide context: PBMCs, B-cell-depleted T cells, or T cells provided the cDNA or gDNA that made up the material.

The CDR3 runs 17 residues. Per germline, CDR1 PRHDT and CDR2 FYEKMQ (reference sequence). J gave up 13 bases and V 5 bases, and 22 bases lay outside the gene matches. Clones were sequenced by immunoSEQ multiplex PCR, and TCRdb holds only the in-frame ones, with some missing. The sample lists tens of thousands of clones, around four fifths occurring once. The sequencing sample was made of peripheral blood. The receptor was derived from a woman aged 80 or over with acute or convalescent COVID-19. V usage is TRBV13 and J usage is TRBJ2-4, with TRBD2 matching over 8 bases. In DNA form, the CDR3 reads TGTGCCAGCAGCCTCTCCCCGGATGGCGGGGGGCCTTTAGGCCAGTACTTC. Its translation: CASSLSPDGGGPLGQYF.